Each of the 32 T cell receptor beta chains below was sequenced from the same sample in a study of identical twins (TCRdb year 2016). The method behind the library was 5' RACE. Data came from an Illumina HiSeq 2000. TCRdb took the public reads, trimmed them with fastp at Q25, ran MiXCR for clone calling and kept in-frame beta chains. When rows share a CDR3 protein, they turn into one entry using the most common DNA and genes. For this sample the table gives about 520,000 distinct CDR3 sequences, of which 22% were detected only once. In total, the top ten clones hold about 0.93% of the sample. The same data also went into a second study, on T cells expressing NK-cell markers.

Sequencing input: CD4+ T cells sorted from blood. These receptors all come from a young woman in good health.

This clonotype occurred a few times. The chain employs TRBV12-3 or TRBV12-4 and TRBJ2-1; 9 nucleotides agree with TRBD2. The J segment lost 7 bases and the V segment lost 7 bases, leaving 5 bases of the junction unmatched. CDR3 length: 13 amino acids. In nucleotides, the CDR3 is TGTGCCAGCATGAGGAGCGGGAGGAATGAGCAGTTCTTC. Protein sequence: CASMRSGRNEQFF.

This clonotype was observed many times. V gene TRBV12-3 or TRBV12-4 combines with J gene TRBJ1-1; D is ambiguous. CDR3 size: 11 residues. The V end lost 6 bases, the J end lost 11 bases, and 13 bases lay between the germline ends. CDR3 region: CASSGFGTAFF. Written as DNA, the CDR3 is TGTGCCAGCAGCGGCTTTGGAACGGCTTTCTTT.

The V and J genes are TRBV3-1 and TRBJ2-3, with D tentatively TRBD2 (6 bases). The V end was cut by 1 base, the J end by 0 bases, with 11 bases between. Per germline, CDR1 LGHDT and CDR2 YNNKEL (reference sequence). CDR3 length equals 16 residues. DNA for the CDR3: TGTGCCAGCAGCCAAGCAGGGCGGGGAAGCACAGATACGCAGTATTTT. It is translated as CASSQAGRGSTDTQYF.

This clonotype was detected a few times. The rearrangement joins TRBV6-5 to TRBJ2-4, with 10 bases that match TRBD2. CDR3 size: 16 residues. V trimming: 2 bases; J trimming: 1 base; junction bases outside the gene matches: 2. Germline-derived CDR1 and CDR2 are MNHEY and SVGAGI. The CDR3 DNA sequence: TGTGCCAGCAGTTACGTTAGCGGGGGGGCCAAAAACATTCAGTACTTC. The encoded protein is CASSYVSGGAKNIQYF.

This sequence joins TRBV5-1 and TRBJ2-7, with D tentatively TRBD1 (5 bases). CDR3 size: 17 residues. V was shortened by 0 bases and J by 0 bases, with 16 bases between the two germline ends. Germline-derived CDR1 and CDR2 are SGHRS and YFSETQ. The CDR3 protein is CASSLGLQARSSYEQYF. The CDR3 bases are TGCGCCAGCAGCTTGGGATTACAGGCCCGATCCTCCTACGAGCAGTACTTC.

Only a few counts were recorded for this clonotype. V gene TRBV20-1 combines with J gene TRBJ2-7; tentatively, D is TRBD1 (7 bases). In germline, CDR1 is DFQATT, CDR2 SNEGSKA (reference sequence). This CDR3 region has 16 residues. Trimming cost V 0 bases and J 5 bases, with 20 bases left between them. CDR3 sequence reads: CSARDPNRGGADEQYF. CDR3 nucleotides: TGCAGTGCTAGAGATCCCAACAGGGGAGGTGCCGACGAGCAGTACTTC.

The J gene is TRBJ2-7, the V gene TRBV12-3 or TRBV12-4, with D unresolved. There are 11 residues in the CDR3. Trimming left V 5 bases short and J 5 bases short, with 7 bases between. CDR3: CASSTVHEQYF. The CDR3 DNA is TGTGCCAGCAGTACCGTTCACGAGCAGTACTTC.

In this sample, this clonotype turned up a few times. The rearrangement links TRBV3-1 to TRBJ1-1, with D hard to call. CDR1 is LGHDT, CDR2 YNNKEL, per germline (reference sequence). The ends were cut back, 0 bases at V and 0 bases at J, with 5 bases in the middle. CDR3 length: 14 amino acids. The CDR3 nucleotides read TGTGCCAGCAGCCAAGACTACCTGAACACTGAAGCTTTCTTT. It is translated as CASSQDYLNTEAFF.

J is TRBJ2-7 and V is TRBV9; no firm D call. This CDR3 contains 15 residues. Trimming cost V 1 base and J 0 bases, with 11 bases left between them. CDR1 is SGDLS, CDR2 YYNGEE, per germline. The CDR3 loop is CASSVTGHSSYEQYF. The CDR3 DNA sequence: TGTGCCAGCAGCGTAACCGGTCACAGCTCCTACGAGCAGTACTTC.

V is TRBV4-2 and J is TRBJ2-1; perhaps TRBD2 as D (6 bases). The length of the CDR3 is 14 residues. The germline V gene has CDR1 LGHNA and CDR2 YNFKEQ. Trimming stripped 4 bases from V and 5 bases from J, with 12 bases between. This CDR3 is CASSREGTDNEQFF. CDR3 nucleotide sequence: TGTGCCAGCAGCCGAGAGGGGACTGACAATGAGCAGTTCTTC.

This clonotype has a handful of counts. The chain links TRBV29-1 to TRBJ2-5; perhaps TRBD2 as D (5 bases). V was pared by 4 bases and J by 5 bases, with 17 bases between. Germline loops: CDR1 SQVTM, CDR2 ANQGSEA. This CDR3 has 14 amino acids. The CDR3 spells CSVARVTRGETQYF. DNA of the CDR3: TGCAGCGTTGCGAGGGTCACCCGCGGGGAGACCCAGTACTTC.

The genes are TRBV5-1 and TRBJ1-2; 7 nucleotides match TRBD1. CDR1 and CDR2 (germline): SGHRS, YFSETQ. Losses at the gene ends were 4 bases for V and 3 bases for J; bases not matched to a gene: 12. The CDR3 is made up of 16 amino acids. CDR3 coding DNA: TGCGCCAGCAGCACCAATCCCGGGACAGAATACTATGGCTACACCTTC. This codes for CASSTNPGTEYYGYTF. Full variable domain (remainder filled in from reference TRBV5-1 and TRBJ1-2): KAGVTQTPRYLIKTRGQQVTLSCSPISGHRSVSWYQQTPGQGLQFLFEYFSETQRNKGNFPGRFSGRQFSNSRSEMNVSTLELGDSALYLCASSTNPGTEYYGYTFGSGTRLTVV.

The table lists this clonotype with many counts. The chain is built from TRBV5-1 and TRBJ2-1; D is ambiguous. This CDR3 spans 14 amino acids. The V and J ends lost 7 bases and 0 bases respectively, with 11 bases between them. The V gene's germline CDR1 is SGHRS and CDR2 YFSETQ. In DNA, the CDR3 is TGCGCCAGCGGGGTACAGAGCTCCTACAATGAGCAGTTCTTC. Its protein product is CASGVQSSYNEQFF.

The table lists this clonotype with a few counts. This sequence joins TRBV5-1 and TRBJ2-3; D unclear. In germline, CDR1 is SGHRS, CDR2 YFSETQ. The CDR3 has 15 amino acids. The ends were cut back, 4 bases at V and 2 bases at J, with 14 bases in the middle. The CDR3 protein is CASSAYGGLTDTQYF. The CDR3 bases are TGCGCCAGCAGCGCCTATGGCGGTCTCACAGATACGCAGTATTTT.

The CDR3, as DNA: TGTGCCAGCAGTGACAGGGTTGATGATTCACCCCTCCACTTT. Its protein product is CASSDRVDDSPLHF. The chain joins TRBV6-1 to TRBJ1-6; weak D call: TRBD1 (5 bases). With 3 bases removed from V and 8 bases from J, the gap between germline ends came to 11 bases. From germline, CDR1 is MNHNS and CDR2 SASEGT. CDR3 size: 14 residues.

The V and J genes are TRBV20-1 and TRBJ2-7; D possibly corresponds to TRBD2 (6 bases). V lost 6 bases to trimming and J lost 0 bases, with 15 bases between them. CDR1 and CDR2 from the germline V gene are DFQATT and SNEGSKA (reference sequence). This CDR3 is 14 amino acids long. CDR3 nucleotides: TGCAGTGCCCCTTGGGGCGGGGCCTCCTACGAGCAGTACTTC. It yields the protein CSAPWGGASYEQYF.

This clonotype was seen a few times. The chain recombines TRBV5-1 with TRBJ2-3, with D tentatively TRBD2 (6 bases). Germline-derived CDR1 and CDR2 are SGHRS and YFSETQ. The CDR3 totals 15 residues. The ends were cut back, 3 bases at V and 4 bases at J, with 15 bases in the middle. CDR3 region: CASSSYGGGADTQYF. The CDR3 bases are TGCGCCAGCAGCTCGTACGGAGGAGGGGCAGATACGCAGTATTTT.

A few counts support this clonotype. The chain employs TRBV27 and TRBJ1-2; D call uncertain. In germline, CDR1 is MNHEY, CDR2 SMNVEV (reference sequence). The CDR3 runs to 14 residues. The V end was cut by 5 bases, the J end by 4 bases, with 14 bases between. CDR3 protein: CASSLAATGYGYTF. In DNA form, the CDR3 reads TGTGCCAGCAGTCTGGCCGCGACGGGCTATGGCTACACCTTC.

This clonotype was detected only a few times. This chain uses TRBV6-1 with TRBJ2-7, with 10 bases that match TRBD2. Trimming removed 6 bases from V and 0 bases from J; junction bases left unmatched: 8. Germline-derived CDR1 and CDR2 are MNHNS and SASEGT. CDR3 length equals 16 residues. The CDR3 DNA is TGTGCCAGCAGCCGCGGACTAGCGGAAAACTCCTACGAGCAGTACTTC. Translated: CASSRGLAENSYEQYF.

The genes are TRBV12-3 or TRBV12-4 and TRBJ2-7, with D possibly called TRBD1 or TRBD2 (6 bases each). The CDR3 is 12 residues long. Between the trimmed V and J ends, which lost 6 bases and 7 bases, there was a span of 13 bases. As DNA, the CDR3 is TGTGCCAGCAGCTCCCGGGGGCGGGAGCAGTACTTC. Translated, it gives CASSSRGREQYF.

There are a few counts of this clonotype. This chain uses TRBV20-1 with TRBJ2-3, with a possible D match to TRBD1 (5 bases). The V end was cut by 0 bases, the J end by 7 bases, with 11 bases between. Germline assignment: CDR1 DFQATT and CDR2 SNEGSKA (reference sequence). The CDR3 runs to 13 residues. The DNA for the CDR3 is TGCAGTGCTAGAGACCCAGCAGGGAATACGCAGTATTTT. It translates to CSARDPAGNTQYF.

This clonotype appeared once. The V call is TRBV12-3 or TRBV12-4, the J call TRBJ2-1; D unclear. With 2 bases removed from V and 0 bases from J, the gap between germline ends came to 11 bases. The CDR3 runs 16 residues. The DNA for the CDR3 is TGTGCCAGCAGTTTAAAAGGATACAGCTCCTACAATGAGCAGTTCTTC. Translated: CASSLKGYSSYNEQFF.

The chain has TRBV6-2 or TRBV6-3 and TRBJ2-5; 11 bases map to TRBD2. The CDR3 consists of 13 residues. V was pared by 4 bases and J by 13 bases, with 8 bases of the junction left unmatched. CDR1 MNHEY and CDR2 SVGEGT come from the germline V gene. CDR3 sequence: CASSWTSGPRGYF. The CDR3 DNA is TGTGCCAGCAGTTGGACTAGCGGGCCTCGTGGGTACTTC.

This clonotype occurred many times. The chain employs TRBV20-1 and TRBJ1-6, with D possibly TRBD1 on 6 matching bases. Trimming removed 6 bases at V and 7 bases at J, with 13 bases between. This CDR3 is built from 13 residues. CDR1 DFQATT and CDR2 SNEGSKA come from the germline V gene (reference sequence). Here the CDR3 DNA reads TGCAGTGCAAGGAGACAGGAGAATTCACCCCTCCACTTT. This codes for CSARRQENSPLHF.

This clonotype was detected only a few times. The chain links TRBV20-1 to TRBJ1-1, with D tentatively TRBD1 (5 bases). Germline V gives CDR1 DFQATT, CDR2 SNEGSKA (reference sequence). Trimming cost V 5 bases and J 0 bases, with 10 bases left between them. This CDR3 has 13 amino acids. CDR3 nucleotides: TGCAGTGCTTCAGGACACCTGAACACTGAAGCTTTCTTT. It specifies CSASGHLNTEAFF.

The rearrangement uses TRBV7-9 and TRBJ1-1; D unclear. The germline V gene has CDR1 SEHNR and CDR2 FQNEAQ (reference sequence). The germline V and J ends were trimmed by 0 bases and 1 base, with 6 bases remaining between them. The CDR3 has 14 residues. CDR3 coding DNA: TGTGCCAGCAGCTTAGCAGGCCAGAACACTGAAGCTTTCTTT. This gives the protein CASSLAGQNTEAFF.

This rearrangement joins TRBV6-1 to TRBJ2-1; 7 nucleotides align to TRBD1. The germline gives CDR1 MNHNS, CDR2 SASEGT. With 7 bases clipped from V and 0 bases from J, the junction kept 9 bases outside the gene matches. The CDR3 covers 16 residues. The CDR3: CASKGAGANSYNEQFF. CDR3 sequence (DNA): TGTGCCAGCAAGGGGGCAGGGGCGAACTCCTACAATGAGCAGTTCTTC.

The CDR3 spells CATRNGSQETQYF. The CDR3 DNA sequence: TGCGCCACCCGGAACGGCAGCCAAGAGACCCAGTACTTC. The genes are TRBV5-1 and TRBJ2-5; D gene uncertain. This CDR3 contains 13 residues. Germline values: CDR1 SGHRS, CDR2 YFSETQ. V lost 9 bases, J lost 1 base, and 13 bases lay in between.

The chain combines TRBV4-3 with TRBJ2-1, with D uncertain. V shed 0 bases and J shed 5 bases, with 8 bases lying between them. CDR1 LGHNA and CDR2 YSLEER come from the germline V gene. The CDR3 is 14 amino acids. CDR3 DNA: TGCGCCAGCAGCCAAGATCCCACTAACAATGAGCAGTTCTTC. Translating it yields CASSQDPTNNEQFF.

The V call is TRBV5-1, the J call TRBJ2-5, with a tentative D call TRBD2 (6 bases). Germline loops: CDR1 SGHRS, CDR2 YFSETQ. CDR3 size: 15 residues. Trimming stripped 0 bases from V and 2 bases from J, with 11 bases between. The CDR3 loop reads CASSLALAAQETQYF. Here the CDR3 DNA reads TGCGCCAGCAGCTTGGCACTAGCAGCACAAGAGACCCAGTACTTC.

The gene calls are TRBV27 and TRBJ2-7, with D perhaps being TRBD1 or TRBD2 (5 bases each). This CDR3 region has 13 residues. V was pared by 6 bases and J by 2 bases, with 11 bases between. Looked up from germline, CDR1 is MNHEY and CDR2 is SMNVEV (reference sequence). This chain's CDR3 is CASSRDGAYEQYF. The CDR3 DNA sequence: TGTGCCAGCAGCCGGGACGGAGCCTACGAGCAGTACTTC.

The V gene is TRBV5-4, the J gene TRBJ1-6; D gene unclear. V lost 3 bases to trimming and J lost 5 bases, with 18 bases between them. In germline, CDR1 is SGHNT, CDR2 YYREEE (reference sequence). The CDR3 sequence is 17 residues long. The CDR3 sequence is CASSYTGVPQHNSPLHF. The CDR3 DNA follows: TGTGCCAGCAGCTACACGGGTGTCCCCCAACATAATTCACCCCTCCACTTT.